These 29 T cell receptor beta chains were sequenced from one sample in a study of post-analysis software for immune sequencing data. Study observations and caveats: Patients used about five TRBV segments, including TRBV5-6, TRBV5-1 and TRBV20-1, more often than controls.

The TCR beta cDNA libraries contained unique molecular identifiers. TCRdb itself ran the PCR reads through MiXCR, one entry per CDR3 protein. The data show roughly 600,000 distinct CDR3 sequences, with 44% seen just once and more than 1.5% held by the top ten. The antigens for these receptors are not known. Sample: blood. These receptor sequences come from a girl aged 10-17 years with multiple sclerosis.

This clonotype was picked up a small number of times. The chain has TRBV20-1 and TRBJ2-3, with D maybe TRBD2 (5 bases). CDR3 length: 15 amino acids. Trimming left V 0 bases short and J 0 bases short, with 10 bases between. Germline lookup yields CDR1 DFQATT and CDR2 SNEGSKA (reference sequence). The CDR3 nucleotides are TGCAGTGCTAGAGATATAGGACTCAGCACAGATACGCAGTATTTT. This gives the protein CSARDIGLSTDTQYF.

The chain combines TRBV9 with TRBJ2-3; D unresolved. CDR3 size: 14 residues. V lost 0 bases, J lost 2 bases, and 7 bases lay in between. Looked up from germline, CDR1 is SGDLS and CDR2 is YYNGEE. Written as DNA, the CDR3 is TGTGCCAGCAGCGTAGATTGGTCCACAGATACGCAGTATTTT. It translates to CASSVDWSTDTQYF.

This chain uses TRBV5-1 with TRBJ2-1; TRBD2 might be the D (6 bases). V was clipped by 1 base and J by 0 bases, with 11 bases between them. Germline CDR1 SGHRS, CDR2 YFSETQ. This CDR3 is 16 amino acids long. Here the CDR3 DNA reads TGCGCCAGCAGCTTGACTAGCTCGAACTCCTACAATGAGCAGTTCTTC. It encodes CASSLTSSNSYNEQFF.

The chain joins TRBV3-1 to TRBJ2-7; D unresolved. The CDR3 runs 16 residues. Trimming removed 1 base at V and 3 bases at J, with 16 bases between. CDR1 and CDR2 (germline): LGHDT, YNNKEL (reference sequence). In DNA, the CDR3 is TGTGCCAGCAGCCAAGTGGCGTGGGGTCTAGGCTACGAGCAGTACTTC. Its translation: CASSQVAWGLGYEQYF.

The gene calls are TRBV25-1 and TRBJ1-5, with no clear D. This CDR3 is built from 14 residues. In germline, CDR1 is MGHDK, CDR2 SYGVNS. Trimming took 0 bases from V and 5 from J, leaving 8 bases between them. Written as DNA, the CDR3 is TGTGCCAGCAGTGAATATAGAGAGTATCAGCCCCAGCATTTT. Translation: CASSEYREYQPQHF.

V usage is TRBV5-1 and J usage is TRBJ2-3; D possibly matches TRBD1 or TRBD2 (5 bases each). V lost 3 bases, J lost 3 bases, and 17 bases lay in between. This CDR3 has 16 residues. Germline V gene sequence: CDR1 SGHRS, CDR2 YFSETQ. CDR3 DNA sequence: TGCGCCAGCAGCTCCTGGGGGTCCGGAGAAACAGATACGCAGTATTTT. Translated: CASSSWGSGETDTQYF.

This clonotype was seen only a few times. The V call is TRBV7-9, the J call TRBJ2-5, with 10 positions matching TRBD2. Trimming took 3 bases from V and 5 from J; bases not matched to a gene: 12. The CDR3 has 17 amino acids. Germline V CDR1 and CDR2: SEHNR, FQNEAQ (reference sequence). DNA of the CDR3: TGTGCCAGCAGCTTCAGAAGCGGGGGGGCAATTCAGGAGACCCAGTACTTC. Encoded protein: CASSFRSGGAIQETQYF.

CDR3 DNA: TGCGCCAGCAGCTTAAGCGGGGGGGACCCCTACAATGAGCAGTTCTTC. It yields the protein CASSLSGGDPYNEQFF. The J gene is TRBJ2-1, the V gene TRBV5-1, with 10 nucleotides matching TRBD2. This CDR3 has 16 residues. V lost 2 bases and J lost 2; bases outside the gene matches: 4. Germline lookup yields CDR1 SGHRS and CDR2 YFSETQ.

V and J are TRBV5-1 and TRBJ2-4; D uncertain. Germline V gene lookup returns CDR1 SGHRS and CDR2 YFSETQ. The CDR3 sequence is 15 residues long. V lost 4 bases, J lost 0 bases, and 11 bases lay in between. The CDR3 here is CASSLDGVAKNIQYF. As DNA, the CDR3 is TGCGCCAGCAGCCTGGACGGAGTAGCCAAAAACATTCAGTACTTC.

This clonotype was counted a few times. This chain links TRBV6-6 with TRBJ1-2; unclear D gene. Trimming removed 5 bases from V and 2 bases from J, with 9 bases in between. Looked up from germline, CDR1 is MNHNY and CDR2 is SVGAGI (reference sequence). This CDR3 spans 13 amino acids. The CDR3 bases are TGTGCCAGCAGTCCATTGCAGAACTATGGCTACACCTTC. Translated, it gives CASSPLQNYGYTF.

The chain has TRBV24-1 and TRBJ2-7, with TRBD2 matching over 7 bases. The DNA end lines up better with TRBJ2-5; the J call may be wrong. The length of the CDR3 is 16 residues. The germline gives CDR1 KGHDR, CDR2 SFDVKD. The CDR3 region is CATSDPSLADQETQYF. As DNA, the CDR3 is TGTGCCACCAGTGACCCCAGCCTAGCGGATCAAGAGACCCAGTACTTC.

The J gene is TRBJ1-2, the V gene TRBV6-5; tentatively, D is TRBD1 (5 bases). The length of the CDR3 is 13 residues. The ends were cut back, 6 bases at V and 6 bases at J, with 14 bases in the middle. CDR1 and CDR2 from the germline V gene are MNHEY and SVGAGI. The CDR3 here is CASSPTAFHGYTF. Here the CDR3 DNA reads TGTGCCAGCAGCCCGACAGCCTTTCATGGCTACACCTTC.

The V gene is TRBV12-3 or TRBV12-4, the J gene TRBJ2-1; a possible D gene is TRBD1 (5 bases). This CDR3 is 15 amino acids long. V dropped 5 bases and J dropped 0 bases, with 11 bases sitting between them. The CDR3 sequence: CASSGTGFSYNEQFF. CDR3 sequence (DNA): TGTGCCAGCAGTGGTACAGGATTCTCCTACAATGAGCAGTTCTTC.

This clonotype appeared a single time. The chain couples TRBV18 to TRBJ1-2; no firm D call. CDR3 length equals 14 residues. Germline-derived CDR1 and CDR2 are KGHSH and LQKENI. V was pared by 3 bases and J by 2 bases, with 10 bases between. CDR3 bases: TGTGCCAGCTCACCTTCCCTCCAAAACTATGGCTACACCTTC. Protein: CASSPSLQNYGYTF.

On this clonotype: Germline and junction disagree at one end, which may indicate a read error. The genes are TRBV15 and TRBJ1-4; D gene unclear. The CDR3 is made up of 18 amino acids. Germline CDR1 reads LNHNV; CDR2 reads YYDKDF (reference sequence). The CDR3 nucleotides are TGTGCCGCCAGCGGCACGGAAGGGTTTAGAGGTACTAATGAAAAACTGTTTTTT. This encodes CAASGTEGFRGTNEKLFF.

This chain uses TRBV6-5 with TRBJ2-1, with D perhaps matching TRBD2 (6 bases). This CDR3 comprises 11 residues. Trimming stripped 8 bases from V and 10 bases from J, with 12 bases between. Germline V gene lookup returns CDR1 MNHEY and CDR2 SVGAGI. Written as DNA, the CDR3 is TGTGCCAGCGGGGACTTCGGGGAGCAGTTCTTC. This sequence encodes CASGDFGEQFF.

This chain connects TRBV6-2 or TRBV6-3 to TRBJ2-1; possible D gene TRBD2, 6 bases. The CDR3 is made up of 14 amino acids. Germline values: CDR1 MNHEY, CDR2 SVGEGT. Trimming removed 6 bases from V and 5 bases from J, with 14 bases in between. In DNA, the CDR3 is TGTGCCAGCAGCCGGACTAAGTTTAACAATGAGCAGTTCTTC. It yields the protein CASSRTKFNNEQFF.

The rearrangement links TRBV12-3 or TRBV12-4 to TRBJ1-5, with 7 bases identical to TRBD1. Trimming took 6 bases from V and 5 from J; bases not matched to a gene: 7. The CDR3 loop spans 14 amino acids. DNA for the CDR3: TGTGCCAGCAGCCCGGCCAGGGGGGATCAGCCCCAGCATTTT. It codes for CASSPARGDQPQHF.

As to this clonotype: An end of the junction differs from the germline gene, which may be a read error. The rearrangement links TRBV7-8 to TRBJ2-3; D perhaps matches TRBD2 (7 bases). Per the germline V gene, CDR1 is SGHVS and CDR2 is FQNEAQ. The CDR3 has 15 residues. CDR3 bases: TGTGCCAGCAGCTTACTATGGGGGGGCACAAATACGCAGTATTTT. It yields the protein CASSLLWGGTNTQYF.

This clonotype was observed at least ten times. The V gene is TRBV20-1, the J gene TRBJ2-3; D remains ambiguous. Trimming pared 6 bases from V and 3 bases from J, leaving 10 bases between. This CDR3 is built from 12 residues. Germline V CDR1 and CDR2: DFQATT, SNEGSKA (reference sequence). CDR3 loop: CSARPGTDTQYF. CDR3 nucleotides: TGCAGTGCCAGGCCCGGTACAGATACGCAGTATTTT.

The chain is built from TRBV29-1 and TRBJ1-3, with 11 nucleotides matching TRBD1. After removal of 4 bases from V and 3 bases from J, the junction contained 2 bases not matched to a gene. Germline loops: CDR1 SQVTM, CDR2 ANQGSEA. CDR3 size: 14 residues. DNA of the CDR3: TGCAGCGTTGGGACAGGGGGCTTTGGAAACACCATATATTTT. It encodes CSVGTGGFGNTIYF. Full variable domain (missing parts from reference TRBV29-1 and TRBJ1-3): SAVISQKPSRDICQRGTSLTIQCQVDSQVTMMFWYRQQPGQSLTLIATANQGSEATYESGFVIDKFPISRPNLTFSTLTVSNMSPEDSSIYLCSVGTGGFGNTIYFGEGSWLTVV.

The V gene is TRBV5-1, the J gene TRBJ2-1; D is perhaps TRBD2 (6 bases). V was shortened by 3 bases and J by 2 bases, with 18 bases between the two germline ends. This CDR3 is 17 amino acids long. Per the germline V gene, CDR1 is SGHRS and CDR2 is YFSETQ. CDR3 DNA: TGCGCCAGCAGCTGGAACCCTAGCCGGGGGACCTACAATGAGCAGTTCTTC. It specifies CASSWNPSRGTYNEQFF.

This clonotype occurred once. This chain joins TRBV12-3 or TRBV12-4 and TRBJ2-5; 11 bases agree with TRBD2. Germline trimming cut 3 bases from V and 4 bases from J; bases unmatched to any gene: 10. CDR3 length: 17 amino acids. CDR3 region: CASSFVAGGTGRETQYF. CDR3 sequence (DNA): TGTGCCAGCAGTTTCGTAGCGGGAGGGACCGGGCGAGAGACCCAGTACTTC.

CDR3 in amino acids: CASSFHNQPQHF. DNA for the CDR3: TGTGCCAGCAGTTTCCACAATCAGCCCCAGCATTTT. The J gene is TRBJ1-5, the V gene TRBV27; D uncertain. V was pared by 3 bases and J by 3 bases, with 3 bases between. CDR1 MNHEY and CDR2 SMNVEV come from the germline V gene (reference sequence). The CDR3 sequence is 12 residues long.

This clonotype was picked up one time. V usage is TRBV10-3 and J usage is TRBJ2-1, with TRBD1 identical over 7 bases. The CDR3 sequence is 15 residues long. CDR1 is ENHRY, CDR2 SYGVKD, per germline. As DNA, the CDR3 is TGTACCACCACCCCGACAGGGAAAAGGGACAATGAGCAGTTCTTC. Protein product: CTTTPTGKRDNEQFF.

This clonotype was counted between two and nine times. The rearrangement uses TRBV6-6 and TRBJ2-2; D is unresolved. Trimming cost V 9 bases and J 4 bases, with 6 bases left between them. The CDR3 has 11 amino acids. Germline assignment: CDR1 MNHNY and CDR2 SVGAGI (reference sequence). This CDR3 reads CASGFTGELFF. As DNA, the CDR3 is TGTGCCAGTGGGTTCACCGGGGAGCTGTTTTTT.

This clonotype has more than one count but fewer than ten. The CDR3 sequence is CASSLGGLTEAFF. The CDR3 nucleotides read TGCGCCAGCAGCTTGGGGGGGCTCACTGAAGCTTTCTTT. V gene TRBV5-1 combines with J gene TRBJ1-1; TRBD1 might be the D (6 bases). The CDR3 spans 13 residues. Between the trimmed V and J ends, which lost 0 bases and 4 bases, there was a span of 7 bases. The V gene's germline CDR1 is SGHRS and CDR2 YFSETQ.

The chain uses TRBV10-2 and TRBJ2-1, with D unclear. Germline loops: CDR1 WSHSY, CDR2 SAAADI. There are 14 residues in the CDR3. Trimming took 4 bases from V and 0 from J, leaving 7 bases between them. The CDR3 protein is CASSAGSSYNEQFF. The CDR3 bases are TGCGCCAGCAGTGCAGGAAGCTCCTACAATGAGCAGTTCTTC.

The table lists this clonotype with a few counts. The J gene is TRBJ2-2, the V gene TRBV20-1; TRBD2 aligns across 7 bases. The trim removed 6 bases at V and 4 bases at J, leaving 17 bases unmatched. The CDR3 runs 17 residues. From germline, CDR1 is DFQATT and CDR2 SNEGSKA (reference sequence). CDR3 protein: CSASGGVTSPLTGELFF. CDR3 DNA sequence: TGCAGTGCCTCGGGGGGTGTAACTAGCCCCCTCACCGGGGAGCTGTTTTTT.